Presented here are 31 T cell receptor beta chains from one specimen sequenced in a study of T-cell memory formation after mild COVID-19. Each CDR3 protein is one row after TCRdb ran MiXCR on the 5' RACE reads. Among some 490,000 distinct CDR3 sequences, 18% were seen once, and the ten largest hold about 12%. Sample: PBMCs or a T cell subset sorted from them (not recorded which). Receptor source: an adult woman who had mild COVID-19 (a few samples of this study predate the infection). Cell type and time point are not known.

CDR3 nucleotides: TGCGCCAGCAGCTCGTGGCAGTCGGGCGCGGGGGAGCAGTACTTC. It specifies CASSSWQSGAGEQYF. This chain joins TRBV4-1 and TRBJ2-7, with a tentative D call TRBD2 (6 bases). Germline V gene data show CDR1 as MGHRA and CDR2 as YSYEKL. CDR3 length: 15 amino acids. V lost 5 bases and J lost 7, with 21 bases in between.

The V gene is TRBV14, the J gene TRBJ1-2; D uncertain. The germline V gene has CDR1 SGHDN and CDR2 FVKESK. V was shortened by 4 bases and J by 4 bases, with 10 bases between the two germline ends. This CDR3 contains 13 residues. DNA of the CDR3: TGTGCCAGCAGCCCGGATGTCCGCTATGGCTACACCTTC. This sequence encodes CASSPDVRYGYTF.

The V and J genes are TRBV12-3 or TRBV12-4 and TRBJ2-1; D is tentatively TRBD1 or TRBD2 (5 bases each). V lost 6 bases to trimming and J lost 2 bases, with 11 bases between them. The CDR3 has 14 residues. CDR3 in amino acids: CASRISGPYNEQFF. DNA for the CDR3: TGTGCCAGCAGAATTTCGGGGCCCTACAATGAGCAGTTCTTC.

The chain carries TRBV6-2 or TRBV6-3 and TRBJ2-3; D is undetermined. The germline V gene has CDR1 MNHEY and CDR2 SVGEGT. The ends were cut back, 1 base at V and 3 bases at J, with 14 bases in the middle. The CDR3 contains 16 residues. The CDR3 DNA reads as TGTGCCAGCAGTTACTTCCTCGAAGCAGAAACAGATACGCAGTATTTT. It codes for CASSYFLEAETDTQYF.

This clonotype was picked up a small number of times. The chain couples TRBV6-6 to TRBJ1-2; D ambiguous. Between the trimmed V and J ends, which lost 0 bases and 8 bases, there was a span of 22 bases. Germline values: CDR1 MNHNY, CDR2 SVGAGI (reference sequence). CDR3 length: 17 amino acids. In nucleotides, the CDR3 is TGTGCCAGCAGTTACTCACCGCGGGTAGAAGAAGACCCGGGCTACACCTTC. Amino acid sequence: CASSYSPRVEEDPGYTF.

This clonotype was seen a few times. This chain links TRBV3-1 with TRBJ1-4; D uncertain. The CDR3 runs 12 residues. The V end lost 2 bases, the J end lost 10 bases, and 8 bases lay between the germline ends. The germline gives CDR1 LGHDT, CDR2 YNNKEL (reference sequence). The CDR3 sequence: CASSQRRGKLFF. The DNA for the CDR3 is TGTGCCAGCAGCCAACGTCGTGGAAAACTGTTTTTT.

This chain links TRBV4-3 with TRBJ2-7; 9 positions match TRBD1. Germline V gene lookup returns CDR1 LGHNA and CDR2 YSLEER. Trimming cost V 2 bases and J 3 bases; bases outside gene matches: 8. This CDR3 region has 16 residues. The CDR3 loop reads CASSQQPGTGFYEQYF. In nucleotides, the CDR3 is TGCGCCAGCAGCCAACAACCGGGGACAGGGTTCTACGAGCAGTACTTC.

The V and J genes are TRBV9 and TRBJ1-1; D perhaps matches TRBD1 (6 bases). V shed 3 bases and J shed 1 base, with 7 bases lying between them. There are 13 residues in the CDR3. Per germline, CDR1 SGDLS and CDR2 YYNGEE. The CDR3 DNA sequence: TGTGCCAGCAGCGAACAGGGGAACACTGAAGCTTTCTTT. Translation gives CASSEQGNTEAFF.

The chain is built from TRBV4-1 and TRBJ2-1; D unclear. Germline V gene lookup returns CDR1 MGHRA and CDR2 YSYEKL. The CDR3 spans 12 residues. Trimming removed 4 bases from V and 12 bases from J, with 13 bases in between. CDR3 residues: CASSPTINLQFF. In DNA form, the CDR3 reads TGCGCCAGCAGCCCCACAATTAACCTGCAGTTCTTC.

The V and J genes are TRBV18 and TRBJ1-1; D not resolved. CDR3 size: 14 residues. Trimming stripped 0 bases from V and 1 base from J, with 6 bases between. Looked up from germline, CDR1 is KGHSH and CDR2 is LQKENI. CDR3 bases: TGTGCCAGCTCACCACCGTCGAAGAACACTGAAGCTTTCTTT. This gives the protein CASSPPSKNTEAFF.

The CDR3 spells CASRSTEVGELFF. CDR3 in DNA: TGTGCCAGCAGGTCAACCGAGGTCGGGGAGCTGTTTTTT. The chain couples TRBV12-3 or TRBV12-4 to TRBJ2-2; no clear D gene. V dropped 6 bases and J dropped 7 bases, with 12 bases sitting between them. This CDR3 has 13 residues.

The chain couples TRBV7-2 to TRBJ2-1; 10 bases map to TRBD2. The CDR3 has 15 amino acids. The germline V gene has CDR1 SGHTA and CDR2 FQGNSA. After removal of 5 bases from V and 4 bases from J, the junction contained 5 bases not matched to a gene. The CDR3 loop reads CASSPSGGEYNEQFF. CDR3 DNA: TGTGCCAGCAGCCCCAGCGGGGGGGAATACAATGAGCAGTTCTTC.

This chain uses TRBV7-8 with TRBJ2-5; 10 bases map to TRBD1. J gave up 4 bases and V 0 bases, and 5 bases lay outside the gene matches. CDR1 is SGHVS, CDR2 FQNEAQ, per germline. The CDR3 is 16 amino acids. The CDR3 loop is CASSLAGTGVRETQYF. The DNA for the CDR3 is TGTGCCAGCAGCTTAGCTGGGACAGGGGTGCGAGAGACCCAGTACTTC.

The DNA for the CDR3 is TGCAGCGTTGAATGCCCGGGCCCCTACGAGCAGTACTTC. Translating it yields CSVECPGPYEQYF. V gene TRBV29-1 combines with J gene TRBJ2-7; D remains ambiguous. Germline V gene data show CDR1 as SQVTM and CDR2 as ANQGSEA. V was pared by 2 bases and J by 2 bases, with 10 bases between. There are 13 residues in the CDR3.

This sequence joins TRBV20-1 and TRBJ2-5; 7 positions match TRBD2. CDR3 size: 14 residues. V lost 0 bases and J lost 5; bases outside the gene matches: 6. Looked up from germline, CDR1 is DFQATT and CDR2 is SNEGSKA (reference sequence). This CDR3 reads CSAREGGMYETQYF. The CDR3 DNA reads as TGCAGTGCTAGAGAGGGGGGGATGTACGAGACCCAGTACTTC.

V and J are TRBV14 and TRBJ2-5, with no clear D. V gave up 4 bases and J gave up 2 bases, with 11 bases separating them. Per germline, CDR1 SGHDN and CDR2 FVKESK. CDR3 length: 14 amino acids. The CDR3 sequence: CASSRNRAQETQYF. Written as DNA, the CDR3 is TGTGCCAGCAGCCGAAACCGGGCGCAAGAGACCCAGTACTTC.

This sequence joins TRBV6-1 and TRBJ1-2; D is perhaps TRBD1 (5 bases). Trimming removed 4 bases from V and 4 bases from J, with 16 bases in between. The CDR3 is 15 amino acids. Germline CDR1 reads MNHNS; CDR2 reads SASEGT. The CDR3 sequence: CASSGPSRGLYGYTF. CDR3 DNA: TGTGCCAGCAGTGGACCCTCACGGGGCCTCTATGGCTACACCTTC.

The chain recombines TRBV6-1 with TRBJ1-1; D is uncertain. V shed 5 bases and J shed 1 base, with 8 bases lying between them. The germline V gene has CDR1 MNHNS and CDR2 SASEGT. The CDR3 consists of 13 residues. CDR3 bases: TGTGCCAGCAGTAAGAAACAGAACACTGAAGCTTTCTTT. Its translation is CASSKKQNTEAFF.

Many counts were recorded for this clonotype. This sequence joins TRBV7-2 and TRBJ2-1; 14 bases are shared with TRBD2. The J segment lost 2 bases and the V segment lost 5 bases, leaving 11 bases of the junction unmatched. Germline values: CDR1 SGHTA, CDR2 FQGNSA. The CDR3 has 19 residues. The CDR3 DNA reads as TGTGCCAGCAGCCCAAAATCCGGGACTAGCGGGGGTACCTACAATGAGCAGTTCTTC. Translated: CASSPKSGTSGGTYNEQFF.

This clonotype was observed a few times. The V gene is TRBV11-2, the J gene TRBJ2-3; 9 nucleotides match TRBD2. The CDR3 spans 13 residues. Per germline, CDR1 SGHAT and CDR2 FQNNGV. With V trimmed by 6 bases and J by 6 bases, 4 bases remained unmatched. This CDR3 reads CASSVAGADTQYF. The CDR3 bases are TGTGCCAGCAGTGTAGCGGGGGCTGATACGCAGTATTTT. The full variable domain, its missing parts supplied by reference TRBV11-2 and TRBJ2-3, is EAGVAQSPRYKIIEKRQSVAFWCNPISGHATLYWYQQILGQGPKLLIQFQNNGVVDDSQLPKDRFSAERLKGVDSTLKIQPAKLEDSAVYLCASSVAGADTQYFGPGTRLTVL.

The V and J genes are TRBV20-1 and TRBJ2-5, with D perhaps given as TRBD1 or TRBD2 (6 bases each). This CDR3 has 14 residues. V was clipped by 3 bases and J by 1 base, with 12 bases between them. Germline V gene sequence: CDR1 DFQATT, CDR2 SNEGSKA (reference sequence). The CDR3 DNA reads TGCAGTGCTAGTTCGCCGGGGGCCCAAGAGACCCAGTACTTC. Protein: CSASSPGAQETQYF.

The J gene is TRBJ2-3, the V gene TRBV7-6, with D unclear. This CDR3 spans 17 amino acids. Trimming removed 1 base at V and 2 bases at J, with 16 bases between. Germline CDR1 reads SGHVS; CDR2 reads FNYEAQ. CDR3 nucleotide sequence: TGTGCCAGCAGCTTAGTTGTACGTGGGGTACTCACAGATACGCAGTATTTT. It encodes CASSLVVRGVLTDTQYF.

The rearrangement uses TRBV3-1 and TRBJ1-2; no clear D gene. This CDR3 is built from 14 residues. Trimming stripped 0 bases from V and 8 bases from J, with 13 bases between. In germline, CDR1 is LGHDT, CDR2 YNNKEL (reference sequence). The CDR3 nucleotides read TGTGCCAGCAGCCAAGATGTATCTTCGACCGGCTACACCTTC. Protein sequence: CASSQDVSSTGYTF.

There are a few counts of this clonotype. The CDR3 here is CASSPKTSGSAGNEQFF. CDR3 bases: TGTGCCAGCTCACCAAAGACTAGCGGGAGTGCTGGCAATGAGCAGTTCTTC. The chain carries TRBV18 and TRBJ2-1; 12 positions agree with TRBD2. V was clipped by 2 bases and J by 6 bases; unmatched bases: 8. The CDR3 contains 17 residues. CDR1 is KGHSH, CDR2 LQKENI, per germline.

The genes are TRBV15 and TRBJ2-5, with 11 bases matching TRBD2. The CDR3 runs to 16 residues. Looked up from germline, CDR1 is LNHNV and CDR2 is YYDKDF (reference sequence). Trimming at V came to 5 bases and at J to 2 bases, leaving 7 bases not matched to a gene. The CDR3 sequence: CATSRASGRKQETQYF. CDR3 in DNA: TGTGCCACCAGCCGGGCTAGCGGGAGGAAACAAGAGACCCAGTACTTC.

This clonotype was seen more than once but under ten times. The chain links TRBV4-1 to TRBJ2-5; 9 nucleotides match TRBD2. V trimming: 1 base; J trimming: 3 bases; junction bases outside the gene matches: 12. Germline V CDR1 and CDR2: MGHRA, YSYEKL. The CDR3 has 18 amino acids. CDR3 loop: CASSQGGTSASGKETQYF. CDR3 DNA sequence: TGCGCCAGCAGCCAAGGTGGGACCAGTGCTAGCGGGAAAGAGACCCAGTACTTC.

This chain connects TRBV4-3 to TRBJ1-2; 7 bases are a match to TRBD1. With V trimmed by 4 bases and J by 4 bases, 6 bases remained unmatched. The CDR3 spans 14 residues. CDR1 and CDR2 (germline): LGHNA, YSLEER. CDR3 in DNA: TGCGCCAGCAGCCGACCGGACAGGAGCTATGGCTACACCTTC. Translated: CASSRPDRSYGYTF.

This chain joins TRBV13 and TRBJ1-2, with TRBD1 matching 10 bases. The germline CDR1 and CDR2 sequences are PRHDT and FYEKMQ (reference sequence). The V gene end was trimmed by 4 bases and the J gene end by 6 bases; junction bases not matched to a gene: 5. The CDR3 is 14 residues long. For the CDR3, the DNA is TGTGCCAGCAGCTCCGGGACAGGGGTCAATGGCTACACCTTC. Encoded protein: CASSSGTGVNGYTF.

In this sample, this clonotype turned up a few times. The CDR3 is CSVEDRGFNYGYTF. DNA of the CDR3: TGCAGCGTTGAAGATAGGGGATTTAACTATGGCTACACCTTC. The chain combines TRBV29-1 with TRBJ1-2; D might be TRBD1 (5 bases). This CDR3 contains 14 residues. The V gene's germline CDR1 is SQVTM and CDR2 ANQGSEA. V lost 0 bases, J lost 1 base, and 9 bases lay in between.

This chain links TRBV7-9 with TRBJ2-5; weak D call: TRBD1 (6 bases). Germline CDR1 is SEHNR and CDR2 is FQNEAQ (reference sequence). This CDR3 has 16 residues. The V and J ends lost 5 bases and 4 bases respectively, with 20 bases between them. The CDR3 loop is CASSGHRARESETQYF. CDR3 bases: TGTGCCAGCAGCGGGCACAGGGCAAGGGAGTCAGAGACCCAGTACTTC.

This clonotype was detected a few times. The gene calls are TRBV27 and TRBJ1-1; 7 nucleotides agree with TRBD1. This CDR3 spans 13 amino acids. From germline, CDR1 is MNHEY and CDR2 SMNVEV (reference sequence). The V and J ends lost 8 bases and 5 bases, in that order; junction bases with no gene match: 8. The CDR3 spells CASCEGAGTEAFF. CDR3 DNA: TGTGCCAGCTGCGAGGGGGCAGGAACTGAAGCTTTCTTT.